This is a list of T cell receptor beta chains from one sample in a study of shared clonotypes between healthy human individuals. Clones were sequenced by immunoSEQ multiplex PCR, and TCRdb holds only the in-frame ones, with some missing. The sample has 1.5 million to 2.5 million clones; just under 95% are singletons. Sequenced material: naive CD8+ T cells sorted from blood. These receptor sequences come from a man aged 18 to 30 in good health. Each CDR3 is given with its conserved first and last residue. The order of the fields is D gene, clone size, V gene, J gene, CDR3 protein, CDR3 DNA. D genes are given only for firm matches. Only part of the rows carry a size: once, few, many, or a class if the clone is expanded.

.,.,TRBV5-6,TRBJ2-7,CASSLGSRDEQYF,TGTGCCAGCAGCTTGGGATCGAGGGACGAGCAGTACTTC
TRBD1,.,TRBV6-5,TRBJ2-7,CASSYSGQGYAYEQYF,TGTGCCAGCAGTTACTCGGGACAGGGTTACGCCTACGAGCAGTACTTC
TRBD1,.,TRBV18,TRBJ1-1,CASLQQGADTEAFF,TGTGCCAGCTTACAACAGGGGGCGGACACTGAAGCTTTCTTT
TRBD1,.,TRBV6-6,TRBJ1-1,CASSYGQGFTEAFF,TGTGCCAGCAGTTACGGACAGGGGTTCACTGAAGCTTTCTTT
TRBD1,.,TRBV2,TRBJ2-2,CASSEMTGDTGELFF,TGTGCCAGCAGTGAAATGACAGGGGACACCGGGGAGCTGTTTTTT
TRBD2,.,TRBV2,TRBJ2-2,CASSELAGGPGELFF,TGTGCCAGCAGTGAACTAGCGGGAGGGCCCGGGGAGCTGTTTTTT
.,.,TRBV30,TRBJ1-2,CAWAGTGVGYTF,TGTGCCTGGGCAGGGACGGGGGTAGGCTACACCTTC
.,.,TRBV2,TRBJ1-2,CASSQDPFMSDSNYGYTF,TGTGCCAGCTCGCAAGACCCCTTTATGTCGGACAGTAACTATGGCTACACCTTC
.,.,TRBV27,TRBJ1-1,CASSYSWGAHNTEAFF,TGTGCCAGCAGTTATTCCTGGGGTGCACACAACACTGAAGCTTTCTTT
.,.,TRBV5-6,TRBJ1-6,CASSSGFSGNSPLHF,TGTGCCAGCAGCTCGGGATTCTCGGGTAATTCACCCCTCCACTTT
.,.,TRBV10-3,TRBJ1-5,CAISESKGQGQPQHF,TGTGCCATCAGTGAGTCGAAAGGGCAAGGACAGCCCCAGCATTTT
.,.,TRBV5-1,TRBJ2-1,CASSLEWGAPYNEQFF,TGCGCCAGCAGCTTAGAATGGGGGGCGCCCTACAATGAGCAGTTCTTC
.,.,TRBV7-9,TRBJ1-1,CASSQPSDALGTNTEAFF,TGTGCCAGCAGCCAGCCATCGGACGCATTGGGCACCAACACTGAAGCTTTCTTT
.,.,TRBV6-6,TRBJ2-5,CASGVSYQETQYF,TGTGCCAGCGGGGTCTCTTATCAAGAGACCCAGTACTTC
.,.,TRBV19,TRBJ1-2,CASRLGLNYGYTF,TGTGCCAGTAGACTAGGACTGAACTATGGCTACACCTTC
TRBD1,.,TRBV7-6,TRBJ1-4,CASSIDRALNEKLFF,TGTGCCAGCAGCATAGACAGGGCCTTGAATGAAAAACTGTTTTTT
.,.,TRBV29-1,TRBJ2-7,CSVEGPSITGSYEQYF,TGCAGCGTTGAAGGTCCTAGCATCACGGGCTCCTACGAGCAGTACTTC
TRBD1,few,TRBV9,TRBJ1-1,CASSYRDRGNTEAFF,TGTGCCAGCAGCTACCGGGACAGGGGCAACACTGAAGCTTTCTTT
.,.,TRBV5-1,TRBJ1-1,CASTLYQLFGERNTEAFF,TGCGCCAGCACCTTATATCAGCTTTTTGGGGAAAGGAACACTGAAGCTTTCTTT
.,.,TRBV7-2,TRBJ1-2,CASSIGRAYGYTF,TGTGCCAGCAGCATCGGACGGGCCTATGGCTACACCTTC
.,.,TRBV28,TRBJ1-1,CASSLTLNTEAFF,TGTGCCAGCAGTTTGACCCTTAACACTGAAGCTTTCTTT
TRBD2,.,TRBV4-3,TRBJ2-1,CASSQDRGLAYNEQFF,TGCGCCAGCAGCCAAGATCGGGGACTAGCGTACAATGAGCAGTTCTTC
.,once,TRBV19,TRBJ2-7,CASSLRGNYEQYF,TGTGCCAGTAGTTTAAGGGGAAACTACGAGCAGTACTTC
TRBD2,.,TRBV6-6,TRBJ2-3,CASSSPREATDTQYF,TGTGCCAGCAGTTCCCCTCGGGAGGCCACAGATACGCAGTATTTT
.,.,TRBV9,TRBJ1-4,CASSVGGGTGLFF,TGTGCCAGCAGCGTAGGAGGGGGGACTGGACTGTTTTTT
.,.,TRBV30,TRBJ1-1,CAWSRAGRTEAFF,TGTGCCTGGAGCCGAGCAGGGCGGACTGAAGCTTTCTTT
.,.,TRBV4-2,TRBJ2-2,CASSQNRAMDTGELFF,TGTGCCAGCAGCCAGAACAGGGCCATGGACACCGGGGAGCTGTTTTTT
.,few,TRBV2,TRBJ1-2,CASYSGMGVSGYTF,TGTGCCAGTTATTCAGGGATGGGCGTAAGTGGCTACACCTTC
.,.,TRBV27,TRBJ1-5,CASSSIGVQAGQPQHF,TGTGCCAGCAGTTCGATCGGTGTTCAGGCGGGTCAGCCCCAGCATTTT
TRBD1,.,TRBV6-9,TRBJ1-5,CASSPIGYEGQGARAMLEYQPQHF,TGTGCCAGCAGTCCAATCGGGTACGAGGGACAGGGGGCGAGAGCGATGTTGGAATATCAGCCCCAGCATTTT
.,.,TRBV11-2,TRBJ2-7,CASSYIRGESYEQYF,TGTGCCAGCAGCTATATCAGGGGCGAGAGCTACGAGCAGTACTTC
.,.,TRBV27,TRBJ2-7,CASSLSPTYEQYF,TGTGCCAGCAGTTTAAGTCCCACCTACGAGCAGTACTTC
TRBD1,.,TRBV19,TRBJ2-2,CASSKDREGSGGELFF,TGTGCCAGTAGTAAGGACAGGGAAGGGAGCGGCGGGGAGCTGTTTTTT
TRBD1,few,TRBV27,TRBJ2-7,CASSQGQGAYEQYF,TGTGCCAGCAGTCAGGGACAGGGGGCCTACGAGCAGTACTTC
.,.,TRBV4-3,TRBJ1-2,CASDRGYTF,TGCGCCAGCGACAGGGGCTACACCTTC
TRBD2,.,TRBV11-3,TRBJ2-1,CASSLGGRHEQFF,TGTGCCAGCAGCTTGGGCGGGAGGCATGAGCAGTTCTTC
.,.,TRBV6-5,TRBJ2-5,CASRDYDGQETQYF,TGTGCCAGCAGGGACTACGACGGACAAGAGACCCAGTACTTC
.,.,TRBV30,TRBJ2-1,CAWSVGGGNEQFF,TGTGCCTGGAGTGTAGGTGGAGGTAATGAGCAGTTCTTC
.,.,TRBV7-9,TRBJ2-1,CASSLPDRVRGEQFF,TGTGCCAGCAGCCTCCCAGACAGAGTCCGGGGTGAGCAGTTCTTC
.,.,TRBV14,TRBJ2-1,CASSQDMGLADEQFF,TGTGCCAGCAGCCAAGATATGGGGCTAGCAGATGAGCAGTTCTTC
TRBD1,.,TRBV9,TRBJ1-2,CASSLTPGQADSGYTF,TGTGCCAGCAGCCTTACCCCGGGACAGGCGGATTCCGGCTACACCTTC
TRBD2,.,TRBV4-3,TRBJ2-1,CASSQGLAGMNEQFF,TGCGCCAGCAGCCAAGGACTAGCGGGAATGAATGAGCAGTTCTTC
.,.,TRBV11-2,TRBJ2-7,CASTSGPRGYEQYF,TGTGCCAGCACCTCCGGGCCAAGGGGGTACGAGCAGTACTTC
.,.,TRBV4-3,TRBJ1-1,CASSQDLAGTEAFF,TGCGCCAGCAGCCAAGATCTGGCAGGGACTGAAGCTTTCTTT
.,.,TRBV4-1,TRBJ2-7,CASSQPQSSYEQYF,TGCGCCAGCAGCCAGCCACAGAGCTCCTACGAGCAGTACTTC